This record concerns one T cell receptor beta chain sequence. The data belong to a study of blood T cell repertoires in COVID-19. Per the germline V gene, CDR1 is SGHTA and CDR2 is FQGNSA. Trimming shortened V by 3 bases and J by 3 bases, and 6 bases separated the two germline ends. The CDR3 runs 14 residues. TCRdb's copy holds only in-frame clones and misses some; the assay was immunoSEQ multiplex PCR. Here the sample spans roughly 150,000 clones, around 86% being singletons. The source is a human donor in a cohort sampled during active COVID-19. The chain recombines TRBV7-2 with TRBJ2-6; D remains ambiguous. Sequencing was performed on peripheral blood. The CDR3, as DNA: TGTGCCAGCAGCTTTGGCGGTGGGGCCAACGTCCTGACTTTC. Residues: CASSFGGGANVLTF.